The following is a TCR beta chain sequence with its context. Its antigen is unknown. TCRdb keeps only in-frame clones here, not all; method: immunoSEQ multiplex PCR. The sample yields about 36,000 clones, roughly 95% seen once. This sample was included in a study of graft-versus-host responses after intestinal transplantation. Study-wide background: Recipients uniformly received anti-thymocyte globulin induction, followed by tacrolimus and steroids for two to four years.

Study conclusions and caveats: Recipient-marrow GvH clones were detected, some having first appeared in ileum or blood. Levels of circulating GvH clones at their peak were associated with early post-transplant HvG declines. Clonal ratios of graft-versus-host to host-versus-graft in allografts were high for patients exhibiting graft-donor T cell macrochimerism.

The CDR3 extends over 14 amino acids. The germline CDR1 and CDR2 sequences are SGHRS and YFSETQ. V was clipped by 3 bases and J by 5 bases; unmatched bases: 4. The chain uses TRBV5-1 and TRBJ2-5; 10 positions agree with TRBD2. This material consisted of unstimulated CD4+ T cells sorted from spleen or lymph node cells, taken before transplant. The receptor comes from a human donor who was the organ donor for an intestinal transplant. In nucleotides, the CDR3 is TGCGCCAGCAGCTCTCCGGGACTAGCGGAGACCCAGTACTTC. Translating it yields CASSSPGLAETQYF.